Listed below are T cell receptor beta chains from one sample, sequenced in a study of T cell responses to AZD1222 COVID-19 vaccine. Sequenced by immunoSEQ multiplex PCR; TCRdb stores in-frame clones only, minus some. This table holds 150,000 to 200,000 clones, under 95% found once. This material consisted of peripheral blood, taken 28 days after the second AZD1222 dose. The receptors here all came from an adult who received the AZD1222 COVID-19 vaccine. The conserved cysteine and the conserved F or W are not part of the CDR3 here.

v_gene	CDR3aa
TRBV7-2	ASSPYRSGTGNSPLH
TRBV28	ASVPGDIGDNEQF
TRBV6-1	ASSVAGDYEQY
TRBV29-1	SVRGGTETQY
TRBV14	ASSQNQTHLCEQPQH
TRBV6-2/TRBV6-3	ASSYLVVEGYT
TRBV4-3	ASSQGGENEQF
TRBV7-9	ASSGRREKLF
TRBV4-2	ASSSYGSVTGELF
TRBV19	ASRTQNTGELF
TRBV16	ASSQGQGNSPLH
TRBV27	ASGKLVRRKGHEQY
TRBV10-3	AISEARTGGIEAETQY
TRBV10-1	ASSEPGRAGGDTQY
TRBV5-8	ASSFYDFGGEARVVEKLF
TRBV14	ASSPRVVGSPLH
TRBV2	ASSVQNYGYT
TRBV13	ASSLNPGELF
TRBV4-1	ASSQTSGVTDTQY
TRBV5-1	ASSLVNLRGDEQF
TRBV5-4	ASRTRDSSNQPQH
TRBV7-2	ASSRTSGYNEQF
TRBV30	AWSGGVGTEAF
TRBV29-1	SVLAGNTIY
TRBV28	ASSTLLYEQY
TRBV5-1	ASSLVGIGTDTQY
TRBV6-5	ASISRAPYEQY
TRBV7-8	ASTAITRSSYNEQF
TRBV10-1	ASSESSAVNTGELF
TRBV4-1	ASSPRTQANEKLF
TRBV7-2	ASSLEAGADTQY
TRBV19	ASNRGLDTEAF
TRBV7-9	ASSLGGQDYEQY
TRBV7-9	ASSLNEP
TRBV4-2	ASSQEIPAGYEQY
TRBV2	ASSLLAALSYNEQF
TRBV28	ASSEAGGSNNEQF
TRBV18	ASSPTGVRTNEQF
TRBV11-1	ASSLGTGPYEQY
TRBV28	ASSFPGYLSRRNYGYT
TRBV2	ASKGSSYEQY
TRBV30	AWSVGLAGGRERTDTQY